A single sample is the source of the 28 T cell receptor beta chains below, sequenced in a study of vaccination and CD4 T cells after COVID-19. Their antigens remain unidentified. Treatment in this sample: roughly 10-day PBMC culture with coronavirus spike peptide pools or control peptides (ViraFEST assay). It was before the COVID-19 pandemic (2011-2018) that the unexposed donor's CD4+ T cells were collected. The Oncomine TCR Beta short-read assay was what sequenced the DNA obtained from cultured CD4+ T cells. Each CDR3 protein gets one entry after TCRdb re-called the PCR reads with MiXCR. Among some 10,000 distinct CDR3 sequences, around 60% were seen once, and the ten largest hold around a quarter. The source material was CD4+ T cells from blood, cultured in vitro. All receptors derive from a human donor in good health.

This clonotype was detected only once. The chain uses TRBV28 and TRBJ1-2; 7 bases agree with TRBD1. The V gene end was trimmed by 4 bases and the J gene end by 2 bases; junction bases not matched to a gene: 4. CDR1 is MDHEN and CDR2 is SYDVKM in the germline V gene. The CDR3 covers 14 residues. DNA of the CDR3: TGTGCCAGCAGTTCCGGGACAGCGAACTATGGCTACACCTTC. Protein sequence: CASSSGTANYGYTF.

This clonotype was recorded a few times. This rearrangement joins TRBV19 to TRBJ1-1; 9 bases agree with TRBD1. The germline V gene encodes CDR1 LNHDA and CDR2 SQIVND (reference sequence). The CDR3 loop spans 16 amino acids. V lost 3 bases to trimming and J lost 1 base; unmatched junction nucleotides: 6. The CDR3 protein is CASSMGQGIWNTEAFF. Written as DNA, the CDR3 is TGTGCCAGTAGTATGGGACAGGGTATATGGAACACTGAAGCTTTCTTT.

The CDR3 DNA follows: TGTGCCAGCAGCACCCTAGGGGGGACTAGCGGGGGCAAGGGGTCCTACGAGCAGTACTTC. Translated: CASSTLGGTSGGKGSYEQYF. J is TRBJ2-7 and V is TRBV5-6, with 14 bases matching TRBD2. Germline V gives CDR1 SGHDT, CDR2 YYEEEE. The CDR3 spans 20 residues. V gave up 4 bases and J gave up 1 base; unmatched junction bases: 16.

The CDR3 DNA sequence: TGTGCCAGCAGCCAGGACCGCCTAAACGAGCAGTACTTC. Amino acid sequence: CASSQDRLNEQYF. The chain combines TRBV3-1 with TRBJ2-7; no definite D call. Trimming left V 3 bases short and J 5 bases short, with 11 bases between. This CDR3 region has 13 residues. Germline CDR1 reads LGHDT; CDR2 reads YNNKEL (reference sequence).

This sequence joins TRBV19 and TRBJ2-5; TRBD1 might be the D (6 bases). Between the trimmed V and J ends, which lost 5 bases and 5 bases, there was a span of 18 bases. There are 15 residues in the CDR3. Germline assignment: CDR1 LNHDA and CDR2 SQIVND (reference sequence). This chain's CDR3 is CASSAQTGRGETQYF. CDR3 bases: TGTGCCAGTAGTGCCCAGACAGGAAGGGGGGAGACCCAGTACTTC.

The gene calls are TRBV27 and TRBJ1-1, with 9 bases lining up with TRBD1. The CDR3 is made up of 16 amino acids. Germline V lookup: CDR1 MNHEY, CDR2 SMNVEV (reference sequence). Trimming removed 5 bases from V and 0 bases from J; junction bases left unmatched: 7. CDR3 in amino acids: CASSPRGTGLNTEAFF. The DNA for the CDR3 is TGTGCCAGCAGTCCAAGGGGGACAGGGCTGAACACTGAAGCTTTCTTT.

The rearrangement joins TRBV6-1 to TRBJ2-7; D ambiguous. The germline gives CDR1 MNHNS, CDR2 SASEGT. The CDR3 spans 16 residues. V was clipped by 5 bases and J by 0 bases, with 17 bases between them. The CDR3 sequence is CASSNRASLGSYEQYF. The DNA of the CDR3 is TGTGCCAGCAGTAACCGGGCGTCTCTCGGCTCCTACGAGCAGTACTTC.

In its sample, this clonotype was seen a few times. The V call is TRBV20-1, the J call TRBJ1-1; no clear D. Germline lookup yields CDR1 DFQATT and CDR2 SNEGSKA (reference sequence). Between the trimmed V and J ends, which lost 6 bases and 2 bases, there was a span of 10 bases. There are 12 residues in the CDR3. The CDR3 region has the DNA TGCAGTGCAGAGGAAACAAACACTGAAGCTTTCTTT. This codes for CSAEETNTEAFF.

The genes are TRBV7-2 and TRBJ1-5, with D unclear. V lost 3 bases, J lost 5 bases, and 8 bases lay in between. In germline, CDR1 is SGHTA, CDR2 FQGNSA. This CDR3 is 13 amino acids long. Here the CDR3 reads CASSFGFDQPQHF. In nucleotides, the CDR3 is TGTGCCAGCAGCTTTGGTTTTGATCAGCCCCAGCATTTT.

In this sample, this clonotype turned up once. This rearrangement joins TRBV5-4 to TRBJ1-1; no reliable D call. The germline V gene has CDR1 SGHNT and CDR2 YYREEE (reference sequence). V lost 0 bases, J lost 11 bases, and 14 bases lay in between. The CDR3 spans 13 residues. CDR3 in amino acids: CASSLASSLGAFF. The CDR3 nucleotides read TGTGCCAGCAGCTTGGCGTCCTCTCTTGGGGCTTTCTTT.

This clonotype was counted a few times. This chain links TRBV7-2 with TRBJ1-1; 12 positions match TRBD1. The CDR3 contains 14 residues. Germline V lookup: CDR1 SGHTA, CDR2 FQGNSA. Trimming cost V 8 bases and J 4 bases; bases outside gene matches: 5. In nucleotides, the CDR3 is TGTGCCAGCGGGGACAGGGGGCGCGGCACTGAAGCTTTCTTT. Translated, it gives CASGDRGRGTEAFF.

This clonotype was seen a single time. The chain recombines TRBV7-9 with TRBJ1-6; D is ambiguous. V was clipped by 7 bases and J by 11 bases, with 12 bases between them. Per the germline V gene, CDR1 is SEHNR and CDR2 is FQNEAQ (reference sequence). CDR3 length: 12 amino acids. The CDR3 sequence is CASNLAGPPLHF. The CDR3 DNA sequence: TGTGCCAGCAACTTGGCAGGCCCACCCCTCCACTTT.

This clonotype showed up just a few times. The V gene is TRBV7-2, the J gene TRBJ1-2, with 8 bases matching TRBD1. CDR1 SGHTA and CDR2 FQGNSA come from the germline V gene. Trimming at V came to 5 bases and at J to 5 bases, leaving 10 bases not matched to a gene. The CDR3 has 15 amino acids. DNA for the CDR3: TGTGCCAGCAGCCCGCGAACAGGGGGAGAGTATGGCTACACCTTC. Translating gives CASSPRTGGEYGYTF. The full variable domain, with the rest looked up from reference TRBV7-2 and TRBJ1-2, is GAGVSQSPSNKVTEKGKDVELRCDPISGHTALYWYRQSLGQGLEFLIYFQGNSAPDKSGLPSDRFSAERTGGSVSTLTIQRTQQEDSAVYLCASSPRTGGEYGYTFGSGTRLTVV.

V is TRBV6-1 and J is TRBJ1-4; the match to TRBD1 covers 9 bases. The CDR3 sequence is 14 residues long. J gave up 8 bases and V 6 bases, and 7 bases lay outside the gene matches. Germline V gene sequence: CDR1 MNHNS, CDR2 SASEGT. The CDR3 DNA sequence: TGTGCCAGCAGAATAACAGGGGGCCGAGAAAAACTGTTTTTT. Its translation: CASRITGGREKLFF.

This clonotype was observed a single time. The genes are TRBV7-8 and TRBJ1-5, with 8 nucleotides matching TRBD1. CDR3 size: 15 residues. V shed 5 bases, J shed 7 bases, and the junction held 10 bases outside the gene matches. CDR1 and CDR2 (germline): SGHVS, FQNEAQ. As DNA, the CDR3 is TGTGCCAGCAGCGAAAACCGACAGGGGCGACAGCCCCAGCATTTT. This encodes CASSENRQGRQPQHF.

For the CDR3, the DNA is TGTGCCAGCAGTTTTGGGGACAGGGCCTCACCCCTCCACTTT. Protein sequence: CASSFGDRASPLHF. The chain recombines TRBV27 with TRBJ1-6; 9 bases fit TRBD1. The CDR3 length is 14 residues. Losses at the gene ends were 3 bases for V and 10 bases for J; bases not matched to a gene: 4. CDR1 is MNHEY and CDR2 is SMNVEV in the germline V gene (reference sequence).

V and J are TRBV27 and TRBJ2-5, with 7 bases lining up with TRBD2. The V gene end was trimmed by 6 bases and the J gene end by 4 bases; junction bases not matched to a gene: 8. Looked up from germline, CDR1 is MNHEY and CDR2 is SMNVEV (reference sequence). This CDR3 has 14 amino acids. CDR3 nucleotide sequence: TGTGCCAGCAGCAGCATCCCGGGGGGAGAGACCCAGTACTTC. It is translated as CASSSIPGGETQYF.

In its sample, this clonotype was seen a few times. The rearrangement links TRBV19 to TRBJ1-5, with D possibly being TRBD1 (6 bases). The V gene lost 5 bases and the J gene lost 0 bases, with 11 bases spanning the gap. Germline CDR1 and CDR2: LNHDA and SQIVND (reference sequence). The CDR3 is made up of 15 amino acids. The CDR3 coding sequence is TGTGCCAGTAGTGTCGGGACATTTAGCAATCAGCCCCAGCATTTT. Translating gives CASSVGTFSNQPQHF.

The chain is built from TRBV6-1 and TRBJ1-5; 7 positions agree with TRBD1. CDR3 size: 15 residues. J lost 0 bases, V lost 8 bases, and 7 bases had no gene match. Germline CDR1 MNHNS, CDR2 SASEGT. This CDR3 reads CASYGQDYSNQPQHF. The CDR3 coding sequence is TGTGCCAGCTATGGACAGGATTATAGCAATCAGCCCCAGCATTTT.

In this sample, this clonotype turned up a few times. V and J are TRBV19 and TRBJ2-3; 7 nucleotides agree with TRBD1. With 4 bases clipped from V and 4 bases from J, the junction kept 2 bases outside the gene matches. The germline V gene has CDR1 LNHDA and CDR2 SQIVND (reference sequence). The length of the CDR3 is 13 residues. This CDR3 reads CASSNRGADTQYF. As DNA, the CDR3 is TGTGCCAGTAGTAACAGGGGAGCAGATACGCAGTATTTT.

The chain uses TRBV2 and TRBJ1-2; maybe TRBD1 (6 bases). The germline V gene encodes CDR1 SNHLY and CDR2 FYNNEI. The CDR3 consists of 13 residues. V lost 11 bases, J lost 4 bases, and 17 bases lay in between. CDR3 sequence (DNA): TGTGCCTGGGGGCGCGGTCCTGGCTATGGCTACACCTTC. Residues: CAWGRGPGYGYTF.

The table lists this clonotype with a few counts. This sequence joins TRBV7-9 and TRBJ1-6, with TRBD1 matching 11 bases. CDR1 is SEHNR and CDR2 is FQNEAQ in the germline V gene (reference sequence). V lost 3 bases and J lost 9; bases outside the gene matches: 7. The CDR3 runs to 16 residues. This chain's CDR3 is CASSFGQGAGSSPLHF. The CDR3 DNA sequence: TGTGCCAGCAGCTTCGGACAGGGGGCTGGTAGTTCACCCCTCCACTTT.

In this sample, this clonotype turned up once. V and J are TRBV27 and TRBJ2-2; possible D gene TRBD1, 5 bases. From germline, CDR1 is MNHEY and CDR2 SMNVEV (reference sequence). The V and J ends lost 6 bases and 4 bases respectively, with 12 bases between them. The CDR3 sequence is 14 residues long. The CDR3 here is CASRLGALTGELFF. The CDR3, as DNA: TGTGCCAGCAGACTTGGGGCCCTCACCGGGGAGCTGTTTTTT.

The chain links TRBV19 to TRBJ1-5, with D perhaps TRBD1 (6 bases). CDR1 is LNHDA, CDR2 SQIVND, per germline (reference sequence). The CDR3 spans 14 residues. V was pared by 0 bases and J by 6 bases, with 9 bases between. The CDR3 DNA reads TGTGCCAGTAGTATAGACGCGACAGGTCAGCCCCAGCATTTT. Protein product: CASSIDATGQPQHF.

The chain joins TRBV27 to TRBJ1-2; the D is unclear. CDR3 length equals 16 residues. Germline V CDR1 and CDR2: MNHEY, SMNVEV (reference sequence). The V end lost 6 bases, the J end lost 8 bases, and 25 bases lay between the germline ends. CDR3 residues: CASSNQLGWAKEGYTF. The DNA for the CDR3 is TGTGCCAGCAGCAACCAACTCGGTTGGGCCAAGGAAGGCTACACCTTC.

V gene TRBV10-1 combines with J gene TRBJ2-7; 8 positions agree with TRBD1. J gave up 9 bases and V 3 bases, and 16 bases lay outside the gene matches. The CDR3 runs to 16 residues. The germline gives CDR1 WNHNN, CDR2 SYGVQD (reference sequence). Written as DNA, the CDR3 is TGCGCCAGCAGTGACTCTAAGGGGACAGGAACAAGTCGGCAGTACTTC. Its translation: CASSDSKGTGTSRQYF.

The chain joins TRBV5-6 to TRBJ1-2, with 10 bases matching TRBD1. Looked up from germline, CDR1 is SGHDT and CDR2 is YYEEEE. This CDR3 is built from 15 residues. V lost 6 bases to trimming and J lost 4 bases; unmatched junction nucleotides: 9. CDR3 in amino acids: CASILTGGSSYGYTF. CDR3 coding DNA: TGTGCCAGCATCCTGACAGGGGGCTCCTCCTATGGCTACACCTTC.

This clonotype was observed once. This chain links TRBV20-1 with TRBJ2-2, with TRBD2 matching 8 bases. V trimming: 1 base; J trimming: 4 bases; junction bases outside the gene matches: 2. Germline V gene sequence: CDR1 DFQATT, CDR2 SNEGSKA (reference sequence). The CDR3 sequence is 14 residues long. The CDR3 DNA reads TGCAGTGCTAGAGGGGCGGGGGGCACCGGGGAGCTGTTTTTT. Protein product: CSARGAGGTGELFF.